The clone carrying this TCR beta chain was detected many times. TCRdb reanalysed the RT-PCR reads using MiXCR and keeps one entry per CDR3 protein. The sample records 550,000 to 750,000 distinct CDR3 sequences, around 14% being singletons. CDR1 is SGHTA and CDR2 is FQGNSA in the germline V gene. The V end was cut by 3 bases, the J end by 3 bases, with 11 bases between. The CDR3 loop spans 15 amino acids. The source material was memory CD4+ T cells from blood. This receptor was identified in a female donor in good health, serving as a healthy control. This chain joins TRBV7-2 and TRBJ2-2; a possible D gene is TRBD1 (6 bases). The CDR3 reads CASSLRQAYTGELFF. As DNA, the CDR3 is TGTGCCAGCAGCTTGCGACAGGCTTACACCGGGGAGCTGTTTTTT.